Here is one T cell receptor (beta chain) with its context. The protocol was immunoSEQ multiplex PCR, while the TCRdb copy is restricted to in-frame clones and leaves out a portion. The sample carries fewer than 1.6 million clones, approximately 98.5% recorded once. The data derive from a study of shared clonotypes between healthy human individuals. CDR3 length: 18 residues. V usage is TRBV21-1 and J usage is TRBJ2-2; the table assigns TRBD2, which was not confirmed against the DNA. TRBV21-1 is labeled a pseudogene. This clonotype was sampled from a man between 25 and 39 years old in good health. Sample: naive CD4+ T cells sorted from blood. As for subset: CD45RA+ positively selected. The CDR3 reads CASSKEAREGRSPGELFF. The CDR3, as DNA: TGTGCCAGCAGCAAAGAGGCGCGGGAGGGCCGTTCGCCCGGGGAGCTGTTTTTT.